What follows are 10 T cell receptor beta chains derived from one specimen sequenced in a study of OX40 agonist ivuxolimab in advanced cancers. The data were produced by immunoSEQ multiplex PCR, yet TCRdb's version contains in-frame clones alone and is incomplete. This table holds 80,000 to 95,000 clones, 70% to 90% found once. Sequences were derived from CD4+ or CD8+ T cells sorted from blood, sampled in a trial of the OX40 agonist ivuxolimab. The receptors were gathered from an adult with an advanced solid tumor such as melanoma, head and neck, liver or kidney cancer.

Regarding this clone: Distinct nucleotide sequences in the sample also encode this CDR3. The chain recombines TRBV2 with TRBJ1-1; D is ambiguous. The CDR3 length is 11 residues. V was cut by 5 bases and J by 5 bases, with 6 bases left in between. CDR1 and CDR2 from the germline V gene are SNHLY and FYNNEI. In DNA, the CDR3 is TGTGCCAGCAGTAGGGAGACTGAAGCTTTCTTT. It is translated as CASSRETEAFF.

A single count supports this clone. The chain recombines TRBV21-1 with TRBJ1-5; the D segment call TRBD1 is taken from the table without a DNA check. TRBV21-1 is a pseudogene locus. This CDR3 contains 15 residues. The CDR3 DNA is TGTGCCAGCAGCACAAACAGGGACGGCAATCAGCCCCAGCATTTT. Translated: CASSTNRDGNQPQHF.

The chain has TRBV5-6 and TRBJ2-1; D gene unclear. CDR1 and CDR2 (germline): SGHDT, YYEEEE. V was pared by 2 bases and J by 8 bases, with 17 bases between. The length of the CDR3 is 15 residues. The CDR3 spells CASSLGWAVRDEQFF. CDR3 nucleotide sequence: TGTGCCAGCAGCTTAGGCTGGGCCGTTCGCGATGAGCAGTTCTTC. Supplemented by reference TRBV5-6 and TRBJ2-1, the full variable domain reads DAGVTQSPTHLIKTRGQQVTLRCSPKSGHDTVSWYQQALGQGPQFIFQYYEEEERQRGNFPDRFSGHQFPNYSSELNVNALLLGDSALYLCASSLGWAVRDEQFFGPGTRLTVL.

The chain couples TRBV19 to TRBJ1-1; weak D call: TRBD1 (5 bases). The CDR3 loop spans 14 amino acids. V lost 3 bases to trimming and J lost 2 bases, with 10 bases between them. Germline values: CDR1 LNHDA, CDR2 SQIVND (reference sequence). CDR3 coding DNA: TGTGCCAGTAGTATTAGGGGAATAAACACTGAAGCTTTCTTT. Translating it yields CASSIRGINTEAFF. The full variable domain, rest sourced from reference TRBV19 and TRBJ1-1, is DGGITQSPKYLFRKEGQNVTLSCEQNLNHDAMYWYRQDPGQGLRLIYYSQIVNDFQKGDIAEGYSVSREKKESFPLTVTSAQKNPTAFYLCASSIRGINTEAFFGQGTRLTVV.

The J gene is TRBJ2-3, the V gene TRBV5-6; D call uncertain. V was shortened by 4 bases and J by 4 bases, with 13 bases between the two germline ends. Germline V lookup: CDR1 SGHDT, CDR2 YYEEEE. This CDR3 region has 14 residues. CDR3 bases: TGTGCCAGCAGCCCCCCGGCACTGGCAGATACGCAGTATTTT. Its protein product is CASSPPALADTQYF.

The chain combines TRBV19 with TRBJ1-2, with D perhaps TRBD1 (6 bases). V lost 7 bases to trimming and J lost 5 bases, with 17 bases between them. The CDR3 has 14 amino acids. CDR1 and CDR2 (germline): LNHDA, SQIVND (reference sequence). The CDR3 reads CASTSSGVPYGYTF. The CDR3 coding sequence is TGTGCCAGTACCTCCTCAGGGGTCCCGTATGGCTACACCTTC.

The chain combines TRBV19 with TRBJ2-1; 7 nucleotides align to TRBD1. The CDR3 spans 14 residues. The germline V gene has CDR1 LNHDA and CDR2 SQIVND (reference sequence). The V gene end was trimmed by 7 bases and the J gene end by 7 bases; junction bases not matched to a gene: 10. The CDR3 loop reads CASIPPTGPNEQFF. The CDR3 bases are TGTGCCAGTATCCCCCCGACAGGGCCTAATGAGCAGTTCTTC.

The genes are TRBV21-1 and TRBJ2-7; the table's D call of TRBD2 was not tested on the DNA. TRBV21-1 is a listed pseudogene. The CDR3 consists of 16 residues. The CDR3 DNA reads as TGTGCCAGCAGCAAAGCGCAGGAAGGGCGGGCCTACGAGCAGTACTTC. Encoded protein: CASSKAQEGRAYEQYF.

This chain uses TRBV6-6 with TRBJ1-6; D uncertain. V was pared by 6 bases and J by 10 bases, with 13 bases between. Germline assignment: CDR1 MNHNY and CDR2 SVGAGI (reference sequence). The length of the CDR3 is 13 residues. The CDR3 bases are TGTGCCAGCAGCCTTGACCGAAGATCACCCCTCCACTTT. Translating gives CASSLDRRSPLHF.

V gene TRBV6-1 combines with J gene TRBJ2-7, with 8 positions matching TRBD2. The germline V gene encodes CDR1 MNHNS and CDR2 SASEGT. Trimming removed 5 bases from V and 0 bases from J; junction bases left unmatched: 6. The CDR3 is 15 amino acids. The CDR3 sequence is CASSRGSGDSYEQYF. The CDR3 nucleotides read TGTGCCAGCAGTAGGGGTAGCGGGGACTCCTACGAGCAGTACTTC.